This entry lists 20 T cell receptor beta chains sequenced from one sample in a study of blood T cell repertoires in COVID-19. Produced via immunoSEQ multiplex PCR; TCRdb's table is partial and in-frame only. The sample lists some 100,000 clones, about 89% occurring once. Sequenced sample: peripheral blood. The origin of the receptors is a woman aged 70-85 years with acute or convalescent COVID-19.

Only a few counts were recorded for this clone. The V call is TRBV25-1, the J call TRBJ1-5, with D unclear. CDR3 size: 12 residues. Trimming shortened V by 6 bases and J by 0 bases, and 3 bases separated the two germline ends. The V gene's germline CDR1 is MGHDK and CDR2 SYGVNS. The CDR3 DNA reads TGTGCCAGCAGCTATAGCAATCAGCCCCAGCATTTT. Protein sequence: CASSYSNQPQHF. The entire variable domain, with the rest obtained from reference TRBV25-1 and TRBJ1-5, is as follows: EADIYQTPRYLVIGTGKKITLECSQTMGHDKMYWYQQDPGMELHLIHYSYGVNSTEKGDLSSESTVSRIRTEHFPLTLESARPSHTSQYLCASSYSNQPQHFGDGTRLSIL.

The CDR3 DNA is TGTGCCAGCTTTAGCGTCCGGAACGAGCAGTACTTC. It encodes CASFSVRNEQYF. The chain recombines TRBV28 with TRBJ2-7; D might be TRBD2 (5 bases). V was cut by 8 bases and J by 5 bases, with 13 bases left in between. The CDR3 has 12 amino acids. The germline V gene has CDR1 MDHEN and CDR2 SYDVKM.

The gene calls are TRBV5-1 and TRBJ1-1; the D gene is possibly TRBD1 (5 bases). V lost 4 bases and J 4 bases, leaving 17 bases between the germline ends. Germline CDR1 reads SGHRS; CDR2 reads YFSETQ. The CDR3 contains 15 residues. The CDR3 DNA reads TGCGCCAGCAGCGTAACTACAGGTGCCGGCACTGAAGCTTTCTTT. Protein product: CASSVTTGAGTEAFF. Using reference TRBV5-1 and TRBJ1-1 for the parts outside the CDR3, the full variable domain is KAGVTQTPRYLIKTRGQQVTLSCSPISGHRSVSWYQQTPGQGLQFLFEYFSETQRNKGNFPGRFSGRQFSNSRSEMNVSTLELGDSALYLCASSVTTGAGTEAFFGQGTRLTVV.

V gene TRBV27 combines with J gene TRBJ2-7; TRBD2 aligns across 7 bases. There are 13 residues in the CDR3. V lost 2 bases and J lost 6; bases outside the gene matches: 4. Germline CDR1 MNHEY, CDR2 SMNVEV (reference sequence). The CDR3 is CASSLAGVSEQYF. In DNA form, the CDR3 reads TGTGCCAGCAGTTTAGCGGGAGTGTCCGAGCAGTACTTC.

The chain uses TRBV7-9 and TRBJ1-3; tentative D call: TRBD1 (5 bases). Germline CDR1 SEHNR, CDR2 FQNEAQ (reference sequence). The V gene lost 5 bases and the J gene lost 4 bases, with 15 bases spanning the gap. The CDR3 contains 15 residues. The CDR3 here is CASSPPVGVGNTIYF. CDR3 bases: TGTGCCAGCAGCCCGCCAGTAGGGGTAGGAAACACCATATATTTT.

The chain recombines TRBV15 with TRBJ2-7; 7 bases match TRBD1. Germline CDR1 and CDR2: LNHNV and YYDKDF (reference sequence). The CDR3 covers 16 residues. The ends lost 1 base at V and 6 bases at J; junction bases unmatched: 12. For the CDR3, the DNA is TGTGCCACCAGCAGAGCGGGGACAGCGACTCTAGGCGAGCAGTACTTC. Encoded protein: CATSRAGTATLGEQYF.

The chain uses TRBV25-1 and TRBJ2-5; 11 positions match TRBD2. The ends lost 2 bases at V and 7 bases at J; junction bases unmatched: 12. CDR3 size: 17 residues. The germline V gene encodes CDR1 MGHDK and CDR2 SYGVNS. CDR3 sequence reads: CASSETSGRGVWGTQYF. The CDR3 DNA reads TGTGCCAGCAGTGAAACTAGCGGGAGAGGAGTATGGGGGACCCAGTACTTC.

This rearrangement joins TRBV6-5 to TRBJ1-2; D is uncertain. CDR1 and CDR2 from the germline V gene are MNHEY and SVGAGI. With 6 bases removed from V and 4 bases from J, the gap between germline ends came to 15 bases. The CDR3 is made up of 14 amino acids. The DNA for the CDR3 is TGTGCCAGCAGGACCCTCGACAATATCTATGGCTACACCTTC. Translation gives CASRTLDNIYGYTF.

The V gene is TRBV19, the J gene TRBJ1-1, with a possible D match to TRBD1 (6 bases). Trimming left V 6 bases short and J 5 bases short, with 19 bases between. CDR1 is LNHDA, CDR2 SQIVND, per germline (reference sequence). The CDR3 has 15 amino acids. The CDR3 sequence: CASRNPGQARTEAFF. CDR3 nucleotides: TGTGCCAGTAGAAACCCGGGACAAGCTAGGACTGAAGCTTTCTTT.

The V and J genes are TRBV3-1 (or the pseudogene TRBV3-2) and TRBJ2-3, with 11 positions matching TRBD2. The CDR3 is 16 residues long. CDR1 is LGHDT, CDR2 YNNKEL, per germline (reference sequence). J was trimmed by 7 bases and V by 0 bases; bases with no gene match: 6. The CDR3 sequence is CASSQDLAGGLNTQYF. The DNA for the CDR3 is TGTGCCAGCAGCCAAGATTTAGCGGGGGGGCTAAATACGCAGTATTTT.

V usage is TRBV10-1 and J usage is TRBJ2-2, with D tentatively TRBD1 (5 bases). V was clipped by 3 bases and J by 5 bases, with 10 bases between them. The CDR3 is 14 residues long. Germline V gives CDR1 WNHNN, CDR2 SYGVQD (reference sequence). This chain's CDR3 is CASSEPGRTGELFF. The CDR3 bases are TGCGCCAGCAGTGAACCAGGGCGAACCGGGGAGCTGTTTTTT.

V is TRBV5-1 and J is TRBJ2-5; no reliable D call. Trimming cost V 1 base and J 0 bases, with 10 bases left between them. CDR3 length: 15 residues. The germline V gene encodes CDR1 SGHRS and CDR2 YFSETQ. The CDR3 DNA reads TGCGCCAGCAGCTTGCGGCCAGGATACCAAGAGACCCAGTACTTC. Its protein product is CASSLRPGYQETQYF.

The rearrangement joins TRBV7-9 to TRBJ2-1, with 10 bases fitting TRBD2. Germline-derived CDR1 and CDR2 are SEHNR and FQNEAQ (reference sequence). The CDR3 contains 17 residues. After removal of 3 bases from V and 8 bases from J, the junction contained 13 bases not matched to a gene. This CDR3 is CASSFGKSSGSLYEQFF. The CDR3 DNA reads as TGTGCCAGCAGCTTTGGGAAGTCTAGCGGGAGCCTCTATGAGCAGTTCTTC.

The V and J genes are TRBV19 and TRBJ1-3; no reliable D call. Trimming removed 7 bases from V and 2 bases from J, with 15 bases in between. This CDR3 has 15 residues. Germline-derived CDR1 and CDR2 are LNHDA and SQIVND (reference sequence). CDR3 in amino acids: CASTPRGDTGNTIYF. DNA for the CDR3: TGTGCCAGTACCCCCCGGGGAGATACTGGAAACACCATATATTTT.

V usage is TRBV6-5 and J usage is TRBJ1-6; tentatively, D is TRBD1 (6 bases). CDR1 MNHEY and CDR2 SVGAGI come from the germline V gene. V lost 2 bases to trimming and J lost 10 bases, with 12 bases between them. The length of the CDR3 is 14 residues. The CDR3 DNA follows: TGTGCCAGCAGTTACACACTCAGGGGCTCACCCCTCCACTTT. Residues: CASSYTLRGSPLHF.

The J gene is TRBJ2-3, the V gene TRBV30; D uncertain. This CDR3 contains 13 residues. The ends were cut back, 2 bases at V and 6 bases at J, with 12 bases in the middle. CDR1 is GTSNPN and CDR2 is SVGIG in the germline V gene (reference sequence). The CDR3 spells CAWSPQIGDTQYF. The CDR3 nucleotides read TGTGCCTGGAGTCCACAGATTGGGGATACGCAGTATTTT.

The rearrangement joins TRBV6-1 to TRBJ2-2; 7 bases line up with TRBD1. The V gene end was trimmed by 4 bases and the J gene end by 1 base; junction bases not matched to a gene: 6. This CDR3 has 16 amino acids. Germline CDR1 is MNHNS and CDR2 is SASEGT. CDR3 sequence: CASSVSPGGNTGELFF. CDR3 in DNA: TGTGCCAGCAGTGTTAGCCCAGGGGGGAACACCGGGGAGCTGTTTTTT.

The chain couples TRBV6-5 to TRBJ2-7; D possibly corresponds to TRBD1 (6 bases). The CDR3 runs 15 residues. Germline lookup yields CDR1 MNHEY and CDR2 SVGAGI. V was clipped by 0 bases and J by 6 bases, with 15 bases between them. The CDR3, as DNA: TGTGCCAGCAGTTACTCGAGGGCAGGGGTCGGCGAGCAGTACTTC. Its protein product is CASSYSRAGVGEQYF.

The chain recombines TRBV19 with TRBJ2-5; 7 positions match TRBD1. The germline gives CDR1 LNHDA, CDR2 SQIVND (reference sequence). The CDR3 consists of 16 residues. V gave up 2 bases and J gave up 0 bases; unmatched junction bases: 6. CDR3 amino acids: CASSILGGQNQETQYF. Written as DNA, the CDR3 is TGTGCCAGTAGTATACTTGGGGGACAGAACCAAGAGACCCAGTACTTC.

The genes are TRBV28 and TRBJ2-5; 9 bases match TRBD2. V was clipped by 2 bases and J by 9 bases; unmatched bases: 16. This CDR3 has 17 residues. Germline CDR1 reads MDHEN; CDR2 reads SYDVKM. CDR3 coding DNA: TGTGCCAGCAGTTTAGGTAGCGGGAGTACCTTCCGGCCGGCCCAGTACTTC. Translation: CASSLGSGSTFRPAQYF.